What follows describes a single TCR beta chain. With 0 bases removed from V and 0 bases from J, the gap between germline ends came to 15 bases. CDR1 is SGHDT, CDR2 YYEEEE, per germline. This CDR3 is built from 17 residues. As handled by the study authors: Nucleated cell number was recorded as an estimate derived from reference gene primer amplification. The method was immunoSEQ multiplex PCR; TCRdb's version includes in-frame clones alone and lacks a portion of them. That table is the source of V, J and clone size, and D and trimming were worked out from the DNA. The table shows roughly 240,000 clones, with 80% to 90% occurring only once. This sample was included in a study of blood T cell repertoires in COVID-19. Across the study: Sources were T cells, B-cell-depleted T cells, or PBMCs; the material itself was cDNA or gDNA.

V and J are TRBV5-6 and TRBJ1-2; maybe TRBD1 (5 bases). The sequence came from a man in his fifties who had been exposed to COVID-19. The sequencing input was PBMCs or T cells enriched from blood (not recorded which). The CDR3 DNA follows: TGTGCCAGCAGCTTGGCCCTAGACAGCCGCTCTAACTATGGCTACACCTTC. It specifies CASSLALDSRSNYGYTF.